This T cell receptor (beta chain) was found in a study of cytomegalovirus exposure and HLA in healthy donors. Regarding the study as a whole: Among CMV-associated TCR beta chains, most appeared HLA-restricted in a later analysis. Indistinguishability led to the exclusion of some V segments, TRBV6-2 and TRBV6-3 included. Rarity marked most TCR sequences, yet some public TCRs occurred in many donors. In a later analysis, parvovirus B19, influenza, CMV and Epstein-Barr virus appeared linked to several top co-occurrence clusters.

Primers for the PCR totalled 60 Vbeta and 13 Jbeta. Sequencing used immunoSEQ multiplex PCR; TCRdb keeps in-frame clones, though not all of them. The data show roughly 190,000 clones, approximately 77% seen once. About this clone: Its antigen is currently unknown.

Trimming took 2 bases from V and 7 from J; bases not matched to a gene: 10. The CDR3 extends over 15 amino acids. Looked up from germline, CDR1 is MNHEY and CDR2 is SMNVEV (reference sequence). J is TRBJ2-5 and V is TRBV27; the match to TRBD2 covers 7 bases. The clonotype comes from a man in his forties or fifties in good health and CMV-seropositive. Specimen: PBMCs. The CDR3 bases are TGTGCCAGCAGTTTAATGGCTAGCGGAGAGGGGACCCAGTACTTC. Residues: CASSLMASGEGTQYF.